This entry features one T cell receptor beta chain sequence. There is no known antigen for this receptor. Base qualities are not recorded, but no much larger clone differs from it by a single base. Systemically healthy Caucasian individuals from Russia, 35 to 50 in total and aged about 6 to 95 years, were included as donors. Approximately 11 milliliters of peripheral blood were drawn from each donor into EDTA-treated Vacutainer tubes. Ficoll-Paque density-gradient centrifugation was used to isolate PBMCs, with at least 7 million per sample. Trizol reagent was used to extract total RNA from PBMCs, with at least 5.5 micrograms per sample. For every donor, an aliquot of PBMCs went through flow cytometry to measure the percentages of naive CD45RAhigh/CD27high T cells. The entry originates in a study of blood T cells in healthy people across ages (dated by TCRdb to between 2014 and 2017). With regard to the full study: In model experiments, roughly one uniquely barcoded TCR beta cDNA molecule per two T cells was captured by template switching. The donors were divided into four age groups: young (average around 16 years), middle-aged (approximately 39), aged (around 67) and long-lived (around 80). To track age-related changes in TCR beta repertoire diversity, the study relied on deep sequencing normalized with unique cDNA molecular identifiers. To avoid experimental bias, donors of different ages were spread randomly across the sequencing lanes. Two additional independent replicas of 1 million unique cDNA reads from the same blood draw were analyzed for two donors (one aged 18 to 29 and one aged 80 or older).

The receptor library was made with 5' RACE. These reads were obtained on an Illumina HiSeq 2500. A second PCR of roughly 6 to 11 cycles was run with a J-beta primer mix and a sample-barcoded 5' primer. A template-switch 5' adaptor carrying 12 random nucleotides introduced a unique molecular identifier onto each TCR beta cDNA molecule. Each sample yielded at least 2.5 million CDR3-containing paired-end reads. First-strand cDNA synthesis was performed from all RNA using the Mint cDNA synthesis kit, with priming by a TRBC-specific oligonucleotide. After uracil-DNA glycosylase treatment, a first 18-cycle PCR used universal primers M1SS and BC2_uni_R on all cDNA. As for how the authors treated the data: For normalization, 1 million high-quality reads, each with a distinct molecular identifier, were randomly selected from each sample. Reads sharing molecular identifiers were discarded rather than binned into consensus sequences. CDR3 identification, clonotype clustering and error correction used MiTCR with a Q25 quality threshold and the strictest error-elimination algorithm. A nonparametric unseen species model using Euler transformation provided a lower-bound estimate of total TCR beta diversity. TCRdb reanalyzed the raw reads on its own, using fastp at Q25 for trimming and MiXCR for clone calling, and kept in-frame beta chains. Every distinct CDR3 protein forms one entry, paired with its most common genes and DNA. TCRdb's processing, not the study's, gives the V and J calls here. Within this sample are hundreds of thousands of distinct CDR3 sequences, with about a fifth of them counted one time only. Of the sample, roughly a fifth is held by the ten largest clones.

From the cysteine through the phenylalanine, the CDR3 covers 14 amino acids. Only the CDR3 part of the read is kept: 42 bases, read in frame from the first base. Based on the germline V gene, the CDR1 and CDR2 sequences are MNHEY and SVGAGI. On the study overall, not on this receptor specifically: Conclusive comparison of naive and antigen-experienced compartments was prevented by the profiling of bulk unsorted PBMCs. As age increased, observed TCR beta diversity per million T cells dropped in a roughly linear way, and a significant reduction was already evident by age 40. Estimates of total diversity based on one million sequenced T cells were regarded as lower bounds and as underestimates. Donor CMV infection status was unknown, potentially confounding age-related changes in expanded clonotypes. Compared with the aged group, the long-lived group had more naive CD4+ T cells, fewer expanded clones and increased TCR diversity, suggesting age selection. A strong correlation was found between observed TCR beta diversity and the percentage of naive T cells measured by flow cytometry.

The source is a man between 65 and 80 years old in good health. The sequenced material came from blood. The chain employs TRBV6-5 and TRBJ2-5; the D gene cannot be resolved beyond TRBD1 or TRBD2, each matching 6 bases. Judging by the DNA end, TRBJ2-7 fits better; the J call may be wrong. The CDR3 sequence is CASSYARGRNEQYF. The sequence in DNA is TGTGCCAGCAGTTACGCACGGGGGCGGAACGAGCAGTACTTC.